This T cell receptor beta chain is drawn from a study of blood T cell repertoires in COVID-19. Study background: Material from acute and convalescent COVID-19 was sourced from the United States, Italy and Spain. PBMCs, B-cell-depleted T cells, or T cells were the source of the cDNA or gDNA that made up the material.

The repertoire was sequenced with immunoSEQ multiplex PCR; TCRdb's copy has only in-frame clones and lacks some. Here the sample spans roughly 240,000 clones, roughly four fifths being singletons. Those enrolled, adults aged 18 to 89 years, came from about 24 US areas. Donors were grouped by their self-reported clinical history. The TCR originated in a middle-aged woman who had been exposed to COVID-19. Sequenced material: PBMCs or T cells enriched from blood (not recorded which).

The CDR3 spells CASSQVPGNTDGYTF. CDR3 bases: TGCGCCAGCAGCCAAGTCCCGGGGAACACGGATGGCTACACCTTC. The rearrangement uses TRBV4-1 and TRBJ1-2; unclear D gene. Trimming left V 1 base short and J 6 bases short, with 15 bases between. Germline values: CDR1 MGHRA, CDR2 YSYEKL. This CDR3 contains 15 residues.